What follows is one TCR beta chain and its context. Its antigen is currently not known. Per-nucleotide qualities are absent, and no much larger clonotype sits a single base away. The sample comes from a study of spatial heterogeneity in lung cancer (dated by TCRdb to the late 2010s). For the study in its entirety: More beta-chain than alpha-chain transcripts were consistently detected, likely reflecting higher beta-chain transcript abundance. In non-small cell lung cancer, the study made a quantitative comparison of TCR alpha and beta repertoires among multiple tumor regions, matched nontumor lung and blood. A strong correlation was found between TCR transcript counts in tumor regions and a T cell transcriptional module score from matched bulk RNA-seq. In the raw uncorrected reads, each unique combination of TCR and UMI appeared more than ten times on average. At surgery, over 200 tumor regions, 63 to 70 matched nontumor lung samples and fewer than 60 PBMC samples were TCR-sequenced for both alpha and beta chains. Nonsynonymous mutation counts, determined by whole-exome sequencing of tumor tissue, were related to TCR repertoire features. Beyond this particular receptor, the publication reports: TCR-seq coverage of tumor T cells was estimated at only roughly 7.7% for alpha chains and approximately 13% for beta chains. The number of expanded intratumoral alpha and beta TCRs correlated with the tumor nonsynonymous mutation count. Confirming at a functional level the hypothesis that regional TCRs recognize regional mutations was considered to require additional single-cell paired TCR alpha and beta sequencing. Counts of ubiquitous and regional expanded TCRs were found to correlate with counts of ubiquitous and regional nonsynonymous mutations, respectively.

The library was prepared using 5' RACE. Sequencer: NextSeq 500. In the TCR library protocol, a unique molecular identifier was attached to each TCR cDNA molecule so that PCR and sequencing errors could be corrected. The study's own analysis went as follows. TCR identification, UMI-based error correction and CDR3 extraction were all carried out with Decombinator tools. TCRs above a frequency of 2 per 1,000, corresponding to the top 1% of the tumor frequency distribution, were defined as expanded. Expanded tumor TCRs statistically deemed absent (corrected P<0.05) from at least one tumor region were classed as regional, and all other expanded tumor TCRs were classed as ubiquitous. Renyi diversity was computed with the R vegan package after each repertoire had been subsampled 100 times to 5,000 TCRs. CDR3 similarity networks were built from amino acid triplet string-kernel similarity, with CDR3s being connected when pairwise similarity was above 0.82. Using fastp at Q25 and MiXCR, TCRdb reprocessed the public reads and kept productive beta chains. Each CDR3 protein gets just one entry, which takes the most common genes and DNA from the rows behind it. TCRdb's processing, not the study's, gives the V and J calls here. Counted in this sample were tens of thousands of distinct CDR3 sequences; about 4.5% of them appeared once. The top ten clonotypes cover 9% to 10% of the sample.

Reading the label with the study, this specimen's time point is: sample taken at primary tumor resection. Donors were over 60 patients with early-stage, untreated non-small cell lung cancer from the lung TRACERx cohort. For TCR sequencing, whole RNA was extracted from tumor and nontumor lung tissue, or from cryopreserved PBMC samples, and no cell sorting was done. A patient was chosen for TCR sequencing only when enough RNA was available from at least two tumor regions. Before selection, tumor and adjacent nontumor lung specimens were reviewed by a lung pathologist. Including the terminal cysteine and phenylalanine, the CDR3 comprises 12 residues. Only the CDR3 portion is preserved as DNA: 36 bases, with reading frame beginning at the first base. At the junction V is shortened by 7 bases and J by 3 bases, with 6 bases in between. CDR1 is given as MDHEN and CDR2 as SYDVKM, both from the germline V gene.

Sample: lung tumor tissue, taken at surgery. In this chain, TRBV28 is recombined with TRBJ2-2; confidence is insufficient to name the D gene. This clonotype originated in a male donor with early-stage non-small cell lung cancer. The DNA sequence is TGTGCCAGCACCCAGGACACCGGGGAGCTGTTTTTT. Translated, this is CASTQDTGELFF.